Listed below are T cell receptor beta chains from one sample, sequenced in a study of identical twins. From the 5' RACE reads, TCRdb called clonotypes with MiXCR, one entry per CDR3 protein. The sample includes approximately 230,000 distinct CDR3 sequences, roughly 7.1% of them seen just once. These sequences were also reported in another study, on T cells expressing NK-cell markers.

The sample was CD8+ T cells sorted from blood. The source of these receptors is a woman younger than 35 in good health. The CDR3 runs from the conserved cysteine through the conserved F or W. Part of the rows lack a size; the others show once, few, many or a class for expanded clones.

CASSQSLAGGIQQFF,TRBJ2-1,TRBV3-1,many
CASSFGYRGELFF,TRBJ2-2,TRBV12-3/TRBV12-4,many
CASSGRGAQYF,TRBJ2-5,TRBV12-3/TRBV12-4,many
CASSLSLATEAFF,TRBJ1-1,TRBV12-3/TRBV12-4,many
CASSWTGSSNTEAFF,TRBJ1-1,TRBV5-1,few
CASSSTGDWAAGTEAFF,TRBJ1-1,TRBV7-8,many
CSSHGRGRNEQFF,TRBJ2-1,TRBV20-1,-
CASTPTSSGANVLTF,TRBJ2-6,TRBV10-2,few
CASSYSGGGELFF,TRBJ2-2,TRBV6-5,-
CASSTGTSGLGTDTQYF,TRBJ2-3,TRBV11-2,few
CASSLQTSGSTYEQYF,TRBJ2-7,TRBV27,-
CASSASPRGAGDTEAFF,TRBJ1-1,TRBV9,-
CASSAPRDKVSDTQYF,TRBJ2-3,TRBV6-1,few
CASSYPDSPYEQYF,TRBJ2-7,TRBV6-5,-
CASSQDGGSSYTDTQYF,TRBJ2-3,TRBV4-3,many
CAGSRMTDDSYEQYF,TRBJ2-7,TRBV19,-
CASSGATYEQYF,TRBJ2-7,TRBV7-9,many
CASSSLASGRTYNEQFF,TRBJ2-1,TRBV7-6,few
CASGQGNHEQYF,TRBJ2-7,TRBV6-2/TRBV6-3,-
CASNREDEAFF,TRBJ1-1,TRBV2,-
CAISEGALGADIQYF,TRBJ2-4,TRBV10-3,few
CAISEISEGLPGLGNEQFF,TRBJ2-1,TRBV10-3,few
CSARDVDAYNEQFF,TRBJ2-1,TRBV20-1,many
CASSSLWTARPETQYF,TRBJ2-5,TRBV28,many
CASSHKIAYYEQYF,TRBJ2-7,TRBV4-1,few
CASSYSATSGRMISYEQYF,TRBJ2-7,TRBV6-2/TRBV6-3,-
CASSLLRTSTDTQYF,TRBJ2-3,TRBV12-3/TRBV12-4,many
CASSITGELFF,TRBJ2-2,TRBV19,few
CASSQEWGLAGTSYNEQFF,TRBJ2-1,TRBV3-1,few
CASSRGLAAYNEQFF,TRBJ2-1,TRBV19,few